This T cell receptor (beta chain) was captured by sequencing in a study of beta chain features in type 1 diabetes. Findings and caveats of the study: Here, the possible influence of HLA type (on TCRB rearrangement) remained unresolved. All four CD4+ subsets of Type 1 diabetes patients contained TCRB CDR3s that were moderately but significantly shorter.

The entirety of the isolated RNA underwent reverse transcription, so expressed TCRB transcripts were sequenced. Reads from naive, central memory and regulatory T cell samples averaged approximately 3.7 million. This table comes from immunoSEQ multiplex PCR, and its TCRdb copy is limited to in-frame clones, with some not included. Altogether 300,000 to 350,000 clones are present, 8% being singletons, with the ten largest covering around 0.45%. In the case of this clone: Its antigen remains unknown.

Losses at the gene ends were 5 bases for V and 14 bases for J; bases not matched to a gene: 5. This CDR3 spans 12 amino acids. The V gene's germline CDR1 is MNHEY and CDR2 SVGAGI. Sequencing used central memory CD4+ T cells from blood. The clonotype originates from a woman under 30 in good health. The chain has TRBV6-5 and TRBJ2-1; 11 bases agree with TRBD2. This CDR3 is CASSLAGGGEFF. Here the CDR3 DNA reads TGTGCCAGCAGTCTAGCGGGAGGCGGGGAGTTCTTC.